Described below is a single TCR beta chain sequence and its context. Its antigen is undetermined. The CDR3 runs 17 residues. Germline loops: CDR1 SGHVS, CDR2 FNYEAQ. Unmatched junction bases numbered 7, after V lost 1 base and J lost 2 bases. Authors' data handling: Of patient CD8+ clones exceeding 1%, few matched published virus-specific TCRB sequences. Sequencing used immunoSEQ multiplex PCR; TCRdb keeps in-frame clones, though not all of them. That table gives V, J and clone size, and the DNA gave D and trimming. The table shows roughly 3,900 clones, with roughly 92% occurring only once. This specimen comes from a study of somatic mutations in cytotoxic T cells in rheumatoid arthritis. About the study: Immediately following diagnosis and ahead of any treatment, patient blood (around 30 ml EDTA) was drawn. Flow sorting yielded some V beta antibody-stained T-cell populations at nearly 100% purity, among them V beta1+ cells sequenced for TCRB. Study-wide results and limits: For about an eighth of the roughly 60 patients, a single CD8+ clone accounted for more than 20% of CD8+ cells.

The clonotype comes from an older woman with rheumatoid arthritis. The specimen sequenced was CD8+ T cells sorted from blood. V and J are TRBV7-6 and TRBJ1-1; 10 bases align to TRBD1. The CDR3 sequence: CASSLVGTGVYNTEAFF. The DNA for the CDR3 is TGTGCCAGCAGCTTAGTAGGGACAGGGGTTTATAACACTGAAGCTTTCTTT.